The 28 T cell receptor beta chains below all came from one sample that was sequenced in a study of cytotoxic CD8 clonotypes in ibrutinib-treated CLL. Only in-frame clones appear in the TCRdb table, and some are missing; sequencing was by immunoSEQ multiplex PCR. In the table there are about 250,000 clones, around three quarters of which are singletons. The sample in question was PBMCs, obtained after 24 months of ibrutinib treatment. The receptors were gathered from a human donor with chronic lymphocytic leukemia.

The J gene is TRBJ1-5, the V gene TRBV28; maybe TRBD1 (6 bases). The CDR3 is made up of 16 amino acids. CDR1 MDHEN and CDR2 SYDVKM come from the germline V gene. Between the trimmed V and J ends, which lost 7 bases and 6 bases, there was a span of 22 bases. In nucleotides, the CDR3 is TGTGCCAGCACCTCCCAGTCCGCGAGGGGGTTTCAGCCCCAGCATTTT. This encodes CASTSQSARGFQPQHF. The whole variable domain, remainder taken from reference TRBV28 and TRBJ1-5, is DVKVTQSSRYLVKRTGEKVFLECVQDMDHENMFWYRQDPGLGLRLIYFSYDVKMKEKGDIPEGYSVSREKKERFSLILESASTNQTSMYLCASTSQSARGFQPQHFGDGTRLSIL.

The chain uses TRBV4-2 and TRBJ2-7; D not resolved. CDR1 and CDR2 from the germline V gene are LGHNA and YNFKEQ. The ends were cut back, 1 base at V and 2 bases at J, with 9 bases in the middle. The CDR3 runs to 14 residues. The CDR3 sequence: CASSQGAATYEQYF. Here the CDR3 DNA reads TGTGCCAGCAGCCAAGGGGCAGCAACCTACGAGCAGTACTTC.

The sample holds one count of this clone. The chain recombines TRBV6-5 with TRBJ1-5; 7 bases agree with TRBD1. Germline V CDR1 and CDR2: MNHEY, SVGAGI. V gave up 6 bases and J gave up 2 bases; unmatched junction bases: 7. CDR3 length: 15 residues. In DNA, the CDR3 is TGTGCCAGCAGGACAGGGCCTTCTGGCAATCAGCCCCAGCATTTT. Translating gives CASRTGPSGNQPQHF.

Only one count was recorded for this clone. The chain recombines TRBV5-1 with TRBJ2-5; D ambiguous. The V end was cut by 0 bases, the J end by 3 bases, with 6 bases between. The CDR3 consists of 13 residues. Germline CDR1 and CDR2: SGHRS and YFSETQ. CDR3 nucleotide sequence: TGCGCCAGCAGCTTGGGTTGGGAAGAGACCCAGTACTTC. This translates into CASSLGWEETQYF.

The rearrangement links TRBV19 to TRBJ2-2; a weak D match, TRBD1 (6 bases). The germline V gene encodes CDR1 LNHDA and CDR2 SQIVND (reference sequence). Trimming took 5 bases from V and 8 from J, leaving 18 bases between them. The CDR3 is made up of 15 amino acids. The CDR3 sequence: CASSSQSGVGGELFF. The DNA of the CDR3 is TGTGCCAGTAGTTCCCAATCAGGGGTTGGAGGGGAGCTGTTTTTT.

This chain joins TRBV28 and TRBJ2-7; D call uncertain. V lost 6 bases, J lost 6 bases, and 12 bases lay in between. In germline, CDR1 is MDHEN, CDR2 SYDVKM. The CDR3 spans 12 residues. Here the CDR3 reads CASSPNWGEQYF. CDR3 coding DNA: TGTGCCAGCAGCCCAAACTGGGGCGAGCAGTACTTC.

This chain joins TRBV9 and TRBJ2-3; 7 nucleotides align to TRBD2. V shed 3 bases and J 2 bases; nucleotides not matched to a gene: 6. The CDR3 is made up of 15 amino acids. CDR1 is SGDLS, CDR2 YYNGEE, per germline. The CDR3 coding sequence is TGTGCCAGCAGCGGGCCGGGACTAAACACAGATACGCAGTATTTT. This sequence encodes CASSGPGLNTDTQYF.

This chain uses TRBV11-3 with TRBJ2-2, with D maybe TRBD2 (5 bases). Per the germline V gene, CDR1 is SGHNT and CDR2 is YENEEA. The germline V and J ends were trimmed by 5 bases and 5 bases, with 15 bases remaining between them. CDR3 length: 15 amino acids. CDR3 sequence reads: CASSQEGRETGELFF. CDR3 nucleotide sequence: TGTGCCAGCAGCCAAGAGGGTAGGGAGACCGGGGAGCTGTTTTTT.

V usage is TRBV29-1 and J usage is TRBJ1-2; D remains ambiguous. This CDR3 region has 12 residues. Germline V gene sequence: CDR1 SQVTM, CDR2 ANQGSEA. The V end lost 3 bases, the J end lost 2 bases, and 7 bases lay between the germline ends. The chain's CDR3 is CSVERGNYGYTF. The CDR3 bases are TGCAGCGTTGAGCGAGGGAACTATGGCTACACCTTC.

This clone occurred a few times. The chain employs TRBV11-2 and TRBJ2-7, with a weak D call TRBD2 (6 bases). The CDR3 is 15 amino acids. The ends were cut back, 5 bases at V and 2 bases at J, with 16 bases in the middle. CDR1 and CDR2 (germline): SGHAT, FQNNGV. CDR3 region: CASSHAWGEAYEQYF. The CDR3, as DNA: TGTGCCAGCAGCCACGCTTGGGGGGAAGCCTACGAGCAGTACTTC.

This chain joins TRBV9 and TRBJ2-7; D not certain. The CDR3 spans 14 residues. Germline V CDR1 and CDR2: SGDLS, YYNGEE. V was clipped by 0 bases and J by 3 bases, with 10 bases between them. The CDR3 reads CASSVGARDYEQYF. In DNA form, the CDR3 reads TGTGCCAGCAGCGTAGGGGCAAGGGACTACGAGCAGTACTTC.

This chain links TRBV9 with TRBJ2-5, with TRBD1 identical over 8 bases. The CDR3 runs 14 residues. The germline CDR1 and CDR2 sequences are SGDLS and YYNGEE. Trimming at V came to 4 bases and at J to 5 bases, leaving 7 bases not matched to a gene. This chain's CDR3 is CASSPRTGTETQYF. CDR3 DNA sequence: TGTGCCAGCAGCCCGAGGACAGGGACGGAGACCCAGTACTTC. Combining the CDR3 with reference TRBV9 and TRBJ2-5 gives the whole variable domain DSGVTQTPKHLITATGQRVTLRCSPRSGDLSVYWYQQSLDQGLQFLIQYYNGEERAKGNILERFSAQQFPDLHSELNLSSLELGDSALYFCASSPRTGTETQYFGPGTRLLVL.

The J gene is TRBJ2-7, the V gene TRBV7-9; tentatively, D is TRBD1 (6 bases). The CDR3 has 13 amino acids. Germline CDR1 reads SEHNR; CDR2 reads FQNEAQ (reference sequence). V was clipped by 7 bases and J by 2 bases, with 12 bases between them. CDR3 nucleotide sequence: TGTGCCAGCAACCGACAGGCCGCCTACGAGCAGTACTTC. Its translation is CASNRQAAYEQYF.

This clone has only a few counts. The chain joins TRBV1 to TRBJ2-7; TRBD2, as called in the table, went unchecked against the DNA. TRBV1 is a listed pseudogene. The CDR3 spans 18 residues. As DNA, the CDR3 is TGCACCAGCAGCCTAAAAAGGGGGATCGGGGGGCAATGGGACGAGCAGTACTTC. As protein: CTSSLKRGIGGQWDEQYF.

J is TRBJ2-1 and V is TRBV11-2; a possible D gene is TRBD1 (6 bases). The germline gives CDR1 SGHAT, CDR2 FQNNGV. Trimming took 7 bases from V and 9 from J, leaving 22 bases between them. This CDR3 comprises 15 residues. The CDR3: CASTAREQGSIEQFF. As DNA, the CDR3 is TGTGCCAGCACCGCCCGGGAACAGGGCAGCATTGAGCAGTTCTTC.

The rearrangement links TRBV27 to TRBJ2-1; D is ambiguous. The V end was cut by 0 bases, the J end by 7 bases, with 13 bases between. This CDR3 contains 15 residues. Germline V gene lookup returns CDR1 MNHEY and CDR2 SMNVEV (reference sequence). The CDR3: CASSLSRLLLNEQFF. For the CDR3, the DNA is TGTGCCAGCAGTTTATCTCGCTTGTTACTAAATGAGCAGTTCTTC.

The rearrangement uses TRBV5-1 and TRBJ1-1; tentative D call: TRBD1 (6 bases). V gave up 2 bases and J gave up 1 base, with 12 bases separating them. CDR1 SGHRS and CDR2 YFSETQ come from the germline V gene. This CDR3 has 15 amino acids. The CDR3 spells CASSFTTGKNTEAFF. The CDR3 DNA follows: TGCGCCAGCAGCTTTACGACAGGAAAGAACACTGAAGCTTTCTTT.

For the CDR3, the DNA is TGTGCAAGTCGCCCACTAGACATGGATGAGCAGTTCTTC. It encodes CASRPLDMDEQFF. The V gene is TRBV12-2, the J gene TRBJ2-1; the table's D call, TRBD2, has no DNA check behind it. TRBV12-2 corresponds to a pseudogene. The CDR3 length is 13 residues.

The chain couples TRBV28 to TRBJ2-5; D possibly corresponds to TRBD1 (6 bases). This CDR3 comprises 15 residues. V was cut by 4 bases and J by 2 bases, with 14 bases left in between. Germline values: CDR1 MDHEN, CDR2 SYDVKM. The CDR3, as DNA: TGTGCCAGCAGTTCATTCTTTCAGGGGCAAGAGACCCAGTACTTC. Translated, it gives CASSSFFQGQETQYF.

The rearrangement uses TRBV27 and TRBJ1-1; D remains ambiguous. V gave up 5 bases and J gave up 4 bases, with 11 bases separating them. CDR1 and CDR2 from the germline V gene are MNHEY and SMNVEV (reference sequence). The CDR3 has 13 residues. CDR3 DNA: TGTGCCAGCAGTGGACTAGGAGCCACTGAAGCTTTCTTT. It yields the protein CASSGLGATEAFF.

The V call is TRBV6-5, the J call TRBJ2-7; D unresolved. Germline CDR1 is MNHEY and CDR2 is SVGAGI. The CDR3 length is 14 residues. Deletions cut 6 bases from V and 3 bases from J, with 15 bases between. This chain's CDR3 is CASRLDTTNYEQYF. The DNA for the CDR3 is TGTGCCAGCAGATTAGACACAACGAACTACGAGCAGTACTTC.

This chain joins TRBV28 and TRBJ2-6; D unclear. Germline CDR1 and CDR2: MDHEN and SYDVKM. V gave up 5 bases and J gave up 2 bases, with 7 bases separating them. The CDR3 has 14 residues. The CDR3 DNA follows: TGTGCCAGCAGTCGACTGGCTGGGGCCAACGTCCTGACTTTC. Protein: CASSRLAGANVLTF. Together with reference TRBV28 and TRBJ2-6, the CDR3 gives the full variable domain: DVKVTQSSRYLVKRTGEKVFLECVQDMDHENMFWYRQDPGLGLRLIYFSYDVKMKEKGDIPEGYSVSREKKERFSLILESASTNQTSMYLCASSRLAGANVLTFGAGSRLTVL.

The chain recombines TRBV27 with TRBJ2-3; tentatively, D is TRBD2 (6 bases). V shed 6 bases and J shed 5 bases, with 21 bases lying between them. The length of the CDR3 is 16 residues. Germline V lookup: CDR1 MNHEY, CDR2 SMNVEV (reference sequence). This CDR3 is CASRPAAVLEGDTQYF. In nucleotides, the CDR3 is TGTGCCAGCAGACCGGCTGCAGTTCTGGAGGGAGATACGCAGTATTTT.

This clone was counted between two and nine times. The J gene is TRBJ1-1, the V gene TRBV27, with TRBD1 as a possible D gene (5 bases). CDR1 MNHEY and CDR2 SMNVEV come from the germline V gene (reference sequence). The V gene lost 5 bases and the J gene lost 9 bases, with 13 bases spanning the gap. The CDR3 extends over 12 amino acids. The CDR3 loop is CASSPEGHKAFF. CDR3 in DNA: TGTGCCAGCAGTCCTGAGGGGCACAAAGCTTTCTTT.

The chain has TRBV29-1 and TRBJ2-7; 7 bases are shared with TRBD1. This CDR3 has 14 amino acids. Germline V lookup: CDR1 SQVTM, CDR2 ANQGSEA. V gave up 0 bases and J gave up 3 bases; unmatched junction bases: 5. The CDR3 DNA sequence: TGCAGCGTTGAAGAACCGTCAGGGGGCTACGAGCAGTACTTC. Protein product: CSVEEPSGGYEQYF.

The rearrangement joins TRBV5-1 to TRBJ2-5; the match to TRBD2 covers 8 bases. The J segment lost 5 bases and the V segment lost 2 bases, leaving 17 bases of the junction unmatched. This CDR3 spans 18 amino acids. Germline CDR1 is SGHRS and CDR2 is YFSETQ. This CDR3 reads CASSLPTSGNRGLETQYF. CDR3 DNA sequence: TGCGCCAGCAGCTTACCCACTAGCGGTAACCGGGGTTTGGAGACCCAGTACTTC. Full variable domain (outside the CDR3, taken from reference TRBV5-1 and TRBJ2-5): KAGVTQTPRYLIKTRGQQVTLSCSPISGHRSVSWYQQTPGQGLQFLFEYFSETQRNKGNFPGRFSGRQFSNSRSEMNVSTLELGDSALYLCASSLPTSGNRGLETQYFGPGTRLLVL.

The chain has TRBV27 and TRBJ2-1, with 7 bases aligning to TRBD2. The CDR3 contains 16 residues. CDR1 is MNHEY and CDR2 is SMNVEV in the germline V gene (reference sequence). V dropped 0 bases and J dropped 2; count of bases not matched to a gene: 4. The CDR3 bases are TGTGCCAGCAGTTTATCGAGCGGGAACACCTACAATGAGCAGTTCTTC. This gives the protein CASSLSSGNTYNEQFF.

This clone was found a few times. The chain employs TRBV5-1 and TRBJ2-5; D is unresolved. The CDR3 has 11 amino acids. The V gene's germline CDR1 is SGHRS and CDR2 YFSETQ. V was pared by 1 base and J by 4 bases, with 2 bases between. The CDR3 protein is CASSLLETQYF. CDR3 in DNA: TGCGCCAGCAGCTTGTTAGAGACCCAGTACTTC.